This T cell receptor (beta chain) was obtained from a study of breast tumors, draining lymph nodes, adjacent tissues. Study-wide findings and caveats: Compared with lymph nodes, tumors were less diverse; compared with nontumor tissue, more.

As to this clonotype: Its target is not known.

TCRdb processed the multiplex PCR reads anew with MiXCR; each CDR3 protein has one entry. The sample consists of fewer than 300,000 distinct CDR3 sequences, about 34% of them appearing once. With 8 bases removed from V and 8 bases from J, the gap between germline ends came to 12 bases. Germline CDR1 SNHLY, CDR2 FYNNEI. There are 11 residues in the CDR3. The lymph nodes were axillary draining lymph nodes from breast cancer patients. The TCR comes from a female donor with breast cancer. Some clones in this sample may be carry-over from other donors' samples. The sequenced material came from axillary lymph node tissue. The V call is TRBV2, the J call TRBJ1-2; D call uncertain. CDR3 region: CASERVGGYTF. For the CDR3, the DNA is TGTGCCAGCGAGAGGGTGGGAGGCTACACCTTC.